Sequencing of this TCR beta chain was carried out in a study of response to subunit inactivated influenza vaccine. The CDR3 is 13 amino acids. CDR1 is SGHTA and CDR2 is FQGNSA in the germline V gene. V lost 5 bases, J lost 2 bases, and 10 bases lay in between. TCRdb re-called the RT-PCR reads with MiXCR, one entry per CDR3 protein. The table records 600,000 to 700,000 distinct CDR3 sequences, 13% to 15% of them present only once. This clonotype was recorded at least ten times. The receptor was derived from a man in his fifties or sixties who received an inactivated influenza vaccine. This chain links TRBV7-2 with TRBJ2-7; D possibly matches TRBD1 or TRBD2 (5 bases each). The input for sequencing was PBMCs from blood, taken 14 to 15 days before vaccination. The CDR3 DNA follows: TGTGCCAGCAGCCTGTCGGGGCCCTACGAGCAGTACTTC. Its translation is CASSLSGPYEQYF.